The 6 T cell receptor beta chains given below trace back to one sample, sequenced in a study of control samples from healthy donors and cancer patients. Using immunoSEQ multiplex PCR, the repertoire was profiled, and TCRdb retains in-frame clones only, with some absent. The table has 78,000 or so clones, roughly 82% seen once. The sample comprised blood. The origin of the receptors is a man over 45 in good health.

This clone turned up a few times. The V call is TRBV28, the J call TRBJ1-5; maybe TRBD1 (6 bases). V lost 1 base, J lost 7 bases, and 14 bases lay in between. The germline CDR1 and CDR2 sequences are MDHEN and SYDVKM. The CDR3 length is 15 residues. CDR3 DNA sequence: TGTGCCAGCAGTTTATCCAAAGGGGGAGGACAGCCCCAGCATTTT. This translates into CASSLSKGGGQPQHF.

A single count supports this clone. The V and J genes are TRBV19 and TRBJ2-1; D might be TRBD2 (6 bases). Trimming stripped 5 bases from V and 3 bases from J, with 8 bases between. The germline V gene encodes CDR1 LNHDA and CDR2 SQIVND (reference sequence). The CDR3 is made up of 13 amino acids. Here the CDR3 DNA reads TGTGCCAGTAGTCGGGGGTTCTACAATGAGCAGTTCTTC. This codes for CASSRGFYNEQFF.

About this clone itself: Other DNA sequences of this sample code for an identical CDR3. The CDR3 coding sequence is TGTGCCAGCAGCTTCGACAGAAATCAGCCCCAGCATTTT. As protein: CASSFDRNQPQHF. This chain connects TRBV7-2 to TRBJ1-5, with a tentative D call TRBD1 (5 bases). This CDR3 region has 13 residues. The V and J ends lost 3 bases and 4 bases respectively, with 7 bases between them. Looked up from germline, CDR1 is SGHTA and CDR2 is FQGNSA.

The chain joins TRBV5-4 to TRBJ1-2; D uncertain. The germline gives CDR1 SGHNT, CDR2 YYREEE (reference sequence). The CDR3 covers 14 residues. The V gene lost 4 bases and the J gene lost 1 base, with 11 bases spanning the gap. This CDR3 reads CASSTRTNNYGYTF. The CDR3 DNA reads as TGTGCCAGCAGCACGAGAACAAATAACTATGGCTACACCTTC.

The V gene is TRBV2, the J gene TRBJ1-1; maybe TRBD1 (5 bases). There are 12 residues in the CDR3. Germline V gene sequence: CDR1 SNHLY, CDR2 FYNNEI. The V gene lost 7 bases and the J gene lost 8 bases, with 14 bases spanning the gap. CDR3 sequence reads: CASTDMGREAFF. DNA for the CDR3: TGTGCCAGCACGGACATGGGTAGGGAAGCTTTCTTT.

J is TRBJ2-7 and V is TRBV4-1; tentatively, D is TRBD1 or TRBD2 (5 bases each). This CDR3 has 16 residues. Germline lookup yields CDR1 MGHRA and CDR2 YSYEKL. Trimming removed 4 bases from V and 4 bases from J, with 20 bases in between. This chain's CDR3 is CASSPRGVQSNYEQYF. The CDR3 coding sequence is TGCGCCAGCAGCCCCCGAGGGGTCCAGTCAAATTACGAGCAGTACTTC.